These 10 T cell receptor beta chains came from one sample sequenced in a study of T cell changes during pregnancy in multiple sclerosis. Clones were sequenced by immunoSEQ multiplex PCR, and TCRdb holds only the in-frame ones, with some missing. The repertoire holds tens of thousands of clones, almost 97% seen once, with 2% to 2.5% in the top ten. The sample was CD8+ T cells from peripheral blood mononuclear cells, taken after pregnancy. These receptors were collected from a female donor with multiple sclerosis, enrolled in a pregnancy study.

The chain is built from TRBV4-2 and TRBJ1-2; 8 nucleotides match TRBD1. The V gene's germline CDR1 is LGHNA and CDR2 YNFKEQ. Trimming cost V 6 bases and J 3 bases; bases outside gene matches: 6. The length of the CDR3 is 14 residues. This CDR3 is CASRQTGAHYGYTF. The CDR3 DNA follows: TGTGCCAGCAGACAGACAGGGGCCCACTATGGCTACACCTTC.

This clone was detected only once. The V gene is TRBV19, the J gene TRBJ2-1; 7 bases align to TRBD2. The CDR3 length is 14 residues. Germline CDR1 is LNHDA and CDR2 is SQIVND (reference sequence). V trimming: 5 bases; J trimming: 5 bases; junction bases outside the gene matches: 6. The CDR3 DNA follows: TGTGCCAGTAGTCCTCCCGGGACTAACAATGAGCAGTTCTTC. As protein: CASSPPGTNNEQFF.

The chain joins TRBV11-2 to TRBJ2-5, with D possibly TRBD1 on 5 matching bases. Germline-derived CDR1 and CDR2 are SGHAT and FQNNGV. Trimming shortened V by 5 bases and J by 2 bases, and 9 bases separated the two germline ends. CDR3 length: 13 amino acids. CDR3 in DNA: TGTGCCAGCAGCATGGACACGCAAGAGACCCAGTACTTC. This gives the protein CASSMDTQETQYF.

The J gene is TRBJ2-1, the V gene TRBV7-3; D gene uncertain. CDR1 and CDR2 (germline): SGHTA, FQGTGA. There are 13 residues in the CDR3. With 2 bases removed from V and 5 bases from J, the gap between germline ends came to 7 bases. Here the CDR3 DNA reads TGTGCCAGCAGCTTAGCGCGTAACAATGAGCAGTTCTTC. Translating it yields CASSLARNNEQFF. The full variable domain, rest sourced from reference TRBV7-3 and TRBJ2-1, is GAGVSQTPSNKVTEKGKYVELRCDPISGHTALYWYRQSLGQGPEFLIYFQGTGAADDSGLPNDRFFAVRPEGSVSTLKIQRTERGDSAVYLCASSLARNNEQFFGPGTRLTVL.

The chain has TRBV7-9 and TRBJ1-4; possible D gene TRBD1, 5 bases. V was shortened by 5 bases and J by 7 bases, with 14 bases between the two germline ends. The CDR3 consists of 14 residues. The germline V gene encodes CDR1 SEHNR and CDR2 FQNEAQ (reference sequence). CDR3 sequence: CASSPGGAPEKLFF. CDR3 DNA sequence: TGTGCCAGCAGCCCCGGTGGGGCTCCTGAAAAACTGTTTTTT.

The chain is built from TRBV14 and TRBJ1-1; TRBD1 is a possible D gene (5 bases). The germline V and J ends were trimmed by 1 base and 1 base, with 10 bases remaining between them. The germline gives CDR1 SGHDN, CDR2 FVKESK. CDR3 length: 15 residues. The CDR3 protein is CASSQAQGGNTEAFF. The CDR3 DNA follows: TGTGCCAGCAGCCAAGCGCAGGGAGGGAACACTGAAGCTTTCTTT. Filled out from reference TRBV14 and TRBJ1-1, the complete variable domain reads EAGVTQFPSHSVIEKGQTVTLRCDPISGHDNLYWYRRVMGKEIKFLLHFVKESKQDESGMPNNRFLAERTGGTYSTLKVQPAELEDSGVYFCASSQAQGGNTEAFFGQGTRLTVV.

The rearrangement uses TRBV28 and TRBJ1-5; TRBD1 might be the D (5 bases). Trimming took 6 bases from V and 5 from J, leaving 14 bases between them. The germline V gene has CDR1 MDHEN and CDR2 SYDVKM. This CDR3 is built from 14 residues. The CDR3 reads CASSLPTGDQPQHF. CDR3 nucleotide sequence: TGTGCCAGCAGCCTACCGACGGGGGATCAGCCCCAGCATTTT.

The rearrangement joins TRBV29-1 to TRBJ2-1, with D perhaps TRBD1 (6 bases). CDR3 length: 13 residues. With 6 bases removed from V and 0 bases from J, the gap between germline ends came to 9 bases. CDR1 SQVTM and CDR2 ANQGSEA come from the germline V gene. CDR3: CSVRGGSYNEQFF. CDR3 nucleotide sequence: TGCAGCGTAAGAGGGGGCTCCTACAATGAGCAGTTCTTC.

The genes are TRBV6-6 and TRBJ2-4, with D perhaps matching TRBD2 (6 bases). Looked up from germline, CDR1 is MNHNY and CDR2 is SVGAGI (reference sequence). V was cut by 2 bases and J by 4 bases, with 15 bases left in between. The CDR3 consists of 16 residues. The CDR3 protein is CASSYSLGGAKNIQYF. CDR3 bases: TGTGCCAGCAGTTACAGTCTGGGGGGTGCAAAAAACATTCAGTACTTC.

The V call is TRBV29-1, the J call TRBJ1-2; no clear D. Germline V gives CDR1 SQVTM, CDR2 ANQGSEA. The CDR3 loop spans 11 amino acids. V lost 7 bases to trimming and J lost 4 bases, with 10 bases between them. CDR3 DNA sequence: TGCAGCGGGCTAGACGTCTATGGCTACACCTTC. As protein: CSGLDVYGYTF.